One and the same sample provided the 13 T cell receptor beta chains below, sequenced in a study of blood T cell repertoires in COVID-19. TCRdb keeps only in-frame clones here, not all; method: immunoSEQ multiplex PCR. In the table there are over 450,000 clones, about 88% of which are singletons. Sequencing was carried out using peripheral blood. These receptors came from a man in his late teens or twenties with COVID-19, enrolled during active disease.

The chain has TRBV18 and TRBJ2-3; TRBD1 matches at 8 bases. Germline trimming cut 2 bases from V and 0 bases from J; bases unmatched to any gene: 4. CDR1 is KGHSH, CDR2 LQKENI, per germline. The CDR3 sequence is 16 residues long. The CDR3, as DNA: TGTGCCAGCTCACCATCGGGACAGGTTAGCACAGATACGCAGTATTTT. It codes for CASSPSGQVSTDTQYF.

The chain couples TRBV2 to TRBJ1-5; no clear D. Trimming left V 6 bases short and J 4 bases short, with 7 bases between. CDR3 size: 12 residues. Germline V gives CDR1 SNHLY, CDR2 FYNNEI. The CDR3 region is CASRTGNQPQHF. The CDR3 DNA follows: TGTGCCAGCAGAACGGGGAATCAGCCCCAGCATTTT.

V gene TRBV19 combines with J gene TRBJ1-5; TRBD1 might be the D (5 bases). The V gene lost 3 bases and the J gene lost 2 bases, with 14 bases spanning the gap. The length of the CDR3 is 16 residues. In germline, CDR1 is LNHDA, CDR2 SQIVND (reference sequence). Here the CDR3 DNA reads TGTGCCAGTAGTATCGTCCAGGGAAGGCGCAATCAGCCCCAGCATTTT. Its protein is CASSIVQGRRNQPQHF.

The chain has TRBV27 and TRBJ2-7, with TRBD2 matching over 9 bases. Trimming removed 6 bases from V and 0 bases from J; junction bases left unmatched: 6. CDR1 and CDR2 (germline): MNHEY, SMNVEV (reference sequence). This CDR3 spans 15 amino acids. CDR3 sequence: CASSPLAGSSYEQYF. The CDR3 coding sequence is TGTGCCAGCAGCCCCCTAGCGGGGAGCTCCTACGAGCAGTACTTC.

This clone showed up just once. This chain links TRBV11-2 with TRBJ2-7; 8 bases are a match to TRBD2. The length of the CDR3 is 15 residues. The V and J ends lost 4 bases and 2 bases, in that order; junction bases with no gene match: 7. Germline V gene sequence: CDR1 SGHAT, CDR2 FQNNGV. In nucleotides, the CDR3 is TGTGCCAGCAGCTCAAATCTGGGACTAGCCTACGAGCAGTACTTC. Amino acid sequence: CASSSNLGLAYEQYF.

This chain uses TRBV10-3 with TRBJ1-5; D remains unclear. From germline, CDR1 is ENHRY and CDR2 SYGVKD. The length of the CDR3 is 13 residues. Between the trimmed V and J ends, which lost 4 bases and 1 base, there was a span of 5 bases. The CDR3 DNA sequence: TGTGCCATCAGTGTGGAGAGCAATCAGCCCCAGCATTTT. It is translated as CAISVESNQPQHF.

V usage is TRBV30 and J usage is TRBJ2-7; D not certain. CDR1 is GTSNPN and CDR2 is SVGIG in the germline V gene (reference sequence). Trimming cost V 0 bases and J 6 bases, with 9 bases left between them. The CDR3 has 12 amino acids. This chain's CDR3 is CAWSVSQIEQYF. CDR3 DNA sequence: TGTGCCTGGAGTGTAAGTCAGATCGAGCAGTACTTC.

The chain links TRBV27 to TRBJ2-1, with D possibly matching TRBD2 (6 bases). The CDR3 runs to 16 residues. V dropped 0 bases and J dropped 2 bases, with 11 bases sitting between them. Germline CDR1 and CDR2: MNHEY and SMNVEV (reference sequence). CDR3 sequence (DNA): TGTGCCAGCAGTTTATCGTCTAGCGTGGCCTACAATGAGCAGTTCTTC. Protein sequence: CASSLSSSVAYNEQFF.

The rearrangement links TRBV4-1 to TRBJ1-2, with D unclear. The germline V and J ends were trimmed by 3 bases and 3 bases, with 11 bases remaining between them. The CDR3 extends over 14 amino acids. The germline gives CDR1 MGHRA, CDR2 YSYEKL. The CDR3 protein is CASSQVNRDYGYTF. For the CDR3, the DNA is TGCGCCAGCAGCCAGGTGAATCGGGACTATGGCTACACCTTC.

This CDR3 is CASSSPDEGEQYF. For the CDR3, the DNA is TGTGCCAGCAGTTCCCCCGATGAGGGCGAGCAGTACTTC. The J gene is TRBJ2-7, the V gene TRBV6-5; perhaps TRBD2 as D (5 bases). The germline V gene has CDR1 MNHEY and CDR2 SVGAGI. CDR3 length: 13 amino acids. Deletions cut 4 bases from V and 6 bases from J, with 13 bases between.

The chain is built from TRBV7-8 and TRBJ1-6; D might be TRBD1 (5 bases). The CDR3 extends over 14 amino acids. Between the trimmed V and J ends, which lost 7 bases and 10 bases, there was a span of 17 bases. Germline loops: CDR1 SGHVS, CDR2 FQNEAQ. The CDR3 DNA follows: TGTGCCAGCACCTTCAGGGTATCTGGGTCACCCCTCCACTTT. It is translated as CASTFRVSGSPLHF.

This chain links TRBV2 with TRBJ2-3; D remains ambiguous. The CDR3 loop spans 15 amino acids. In germline, CDR1 is SNHLY, CDR2 FYNNEI. V was cut by 9 bases and J by 2 bases, with 18 bases left in between. CDR3 bases: TGTGCCAGACCCTCGACACCGAATTTCACAGATACGCAGTATTTT. Protein product: CARPSTPNFTDTQYF.

The V call is TRBV6-1, the J call TRBJ2-2, with TRBD2 identical over 7 bases. V shed 0 bases and J 5 bases; nucleotides not matched to a gene: 0. The CDR3 spans 14 residues. Germline CDR1 reads MNHNS; CDR2 reads SASEGT. In DNA, the CDR3 is TGTGCCAGCAGTGAAGCGCGGGGGACCGGGGAGCTGTTTTTT. Its translation is CASSEARGTGELFF.